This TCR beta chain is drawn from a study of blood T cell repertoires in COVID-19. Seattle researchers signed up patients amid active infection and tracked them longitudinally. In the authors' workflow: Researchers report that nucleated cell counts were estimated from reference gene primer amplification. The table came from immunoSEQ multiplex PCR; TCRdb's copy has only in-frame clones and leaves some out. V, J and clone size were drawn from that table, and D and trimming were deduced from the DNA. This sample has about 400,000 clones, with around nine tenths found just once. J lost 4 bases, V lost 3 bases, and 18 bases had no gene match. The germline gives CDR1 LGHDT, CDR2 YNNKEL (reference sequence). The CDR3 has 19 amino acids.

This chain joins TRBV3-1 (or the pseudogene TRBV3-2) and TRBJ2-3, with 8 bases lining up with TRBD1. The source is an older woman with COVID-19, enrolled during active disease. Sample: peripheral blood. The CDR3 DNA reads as TGTGCCAGCAGCCATGCCGTCCCACAGGGGGTGTATTTGGCAGATACGCAGTATTTT. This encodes CASSHAVPQGVYLADTQYF.